In this sample, the clone carrying this TCR beta chain turned up a few times. Its antigen is undetermined. This record belongs to a study of CD8+ T cells in alopecia areata. Across the study: The study gave treated patients oral tofacitinib at 5 to 10 mg twice daily.

Treatment in this sample: oral pan-JAK inhibitor, 5-10 mg twice daily. Alopecia areata patients provided lesional scalp punch biopsies and peripheral blood, both collected for the study. V lost 0 bases and J lost 0; bases outside the gene matches: 5. The CDR3 contains 17 residues. Germline V CDR1 and CDR2: SGHRS, YFSETQ. General study points: Scalp data also include sequences from resident alphabeta T cells of normal skin.

The sequencing template was cDNA reverse transcribed from extracted RNA. TCRdb keeps only in-frame clones here, not all; method: immunoSEQ multiplex PCR. Counted here are about 190,000 clones, roughly 60% occurring once; the ten biggest clones make up about 1.3%. This sequence was found in a human donor with alopecia areata. The starting material was CD4+ T cells sorted from blood, obtained around week 49, from a patient treated with tofacitinib. The gene calls are TRBV5-1 and TRBJ1-2, with 10 bases that match TRBD1. DNA of the CDR3: TGCGCCAGCAGCTTGGGGACAGGGGGTCGGGCTAACTATGGCTACACCTTC. As protein: CASSLGTGGRANYGYTF.